Sequencing of this T cell receptor (beta chain) was carried out in a study of shared T cell receptors in the human thymus. Germline CDR1 LNHNV, CDR2 YYDKDF (reference sequence). The CDR3 length is 13 residues. V shed 2 bases and J shed 13 bases, with 15 bases lying between them. Produced via immunoSEQ multiplex PCR; TCRdb's table is partial and in-frame only. The sample holds hundreds of thousands of clones, roughly 90% seen once. This sample was also put to use in a study of human thymus T cells. That paper states: Healthy Finnish infants undergoing corrective surgery for congenital heart defects provided the donor material. Thymus tissue was removed during corrective cardiac surgery. Repertoires sampled from thymus and blood appeared biased in V and J gene usage. What related research reported was that thymic repertoires overlapped highly among unrelated individuals.

This TCR was sampled from a boy under two years old with a congenital heart defect. The chain carries TRBV15 and TRBJ2-1; the D gene is possibly TRBD2 (5 bases). Sequencing was carried out using thymocytes. The CDR3 region has the DNA TGTGCCACCAGCAGACCCTTGGCTAGCCATCAGTTCTTC. Translation: CATSRPLASHQFF.